This T cell receptor beta chain was observed in a study of OX40 agonist ivuxolimab in advanced cancers. Study at large: Previous treatment with anti-PD-1, anti-PD-L1 or anti-CTLA-4 therapy was allowed; 30% to 50% had received some. Three dose-escalation patients had partial responses: one with hepatocellular carcinoma and two with cutaneous melanoma.

Germline V gene lookup returns CDR1 GTSNPN and CDR2 SVGIG (reference sequence). The CDR3 is 14 residues long. Trimming took 4 bases from V and 1 from J; bases not matched to a gene: 3. Details on this clone: The antigen remains unidentified.

TCRdb keeps only in-frame clones here, not all; method: immunoSEQ multiplex PCR. Of about 100,000 clones in the sample, 95% to 97% were seen once. Study outcomes and limitations: CD8+ T cells averaged more expanded clones than CD4+. With doses of 0.1 to 3.0 mg/kg, CD4+ and CD8+ blood T cells had undergone clonal expansion by week 6.

The TCR comes from an adult with an advanced solid tumor such as melanoma, head and neck, liver or kidney cancer. This specimen consisted of CD4+ or CD8+ T cells sorted from blood, obtained in a trial of the OX40 agonist ivuxolimab. This chain connects TRBV30 to TRBJ2-2; 7 bases agree with TRBD1. CDR3 residues: CAWTGGVNTGELFF. As DNA, the CDR3 is TGTGCCTGGACAGGGGGTGTGAACACCGGGGAGCTGTTTTTT.